What follows are 19 T cell receptor beta chains derived from one specimen sequenced in a study of Ad26.COV2.S vaccination and SARS-CoV-2 variants. The sample's treatment: over 15 received Ad26.COV2.S at low or high dose, single or two shots; roughly five received placebo; per-sample allocation not given. Collection of the samples took place on day 63 after the first injection of vaccine or placebo. Profiling relied on immunoSEQ multiplex PCR, and the TCRdb table lists in-frame clones only, not all of them. The sample records around 450,000 clones, nearly 90% being singletons. Sequenced here: peripheral blood, sampled in a trial of Ad26.COV2.S vaccine versus placebo. Receptors originate from a person aged 18 to 65 who received the Ad26.COV2.S COVID-19 vaccine or a placebo.

The chain combines TRBV7-8 with TRBJ2-2; D not certain. V lost 1 base to trimming and J lost 0 bases, with 9 bases between them. Germline-derived CDR1 and CDR2 are SGHVS and FQNEAQ. The CDR3 is 16 amino acids. The DNA of the CDR3 is TGTGCCAGCAGCTTAGGCACGTTCGCGAACACCGGGGAGCTGTTTTTT. This translates into CASSLGTFANTGELFF.

The chain has TRBV15 and TRBJ2-2; TRBD1 matches 10 bases. This CDR3 has 15 amino acids. Germline CDR1 and CDR2: LNHNV and YYDKDF (reference sequence). Unmatched junction bases numbered 4, after V lost 5 bases and J lost 4 bases. CDR3 in amino acids: CATSAWTGGTGELFF. The DNA for the CDR3 is TGTGCCACCAGCGCCTGGACAGGGGGCACCGGGGAGCTGTTTTTT.

The chain couples TRBV7-9 to TRBJ2-2; D gene uncertain. Germline assignment: CDR1 SEHNR and CDR2 FQNEAQ (reference sequence). The CDR3 sequence is 14 residues long. V lost 1 base and J 6 bases, leaving 9 bases between the germline ends. CDR3 sequence (DNA): TGTGCCAGCAGCTTAGTGGGTCTACCCGGGGAGCTGTTTTTT. It codes for CASSLVGLPGELFF.

Turning to this clone: A junction end diverges from the germline sequence, so it may reflect a read error. The chain uses TRBV11-2 and TRBJ2-5; 9 bases align to TRBD1. The CDR3 length is 17 residues. Per the germline V gene, CDR1 is SGHAT and CDR2 is FQNNGV. The DNA of the CDR3 is TGTGCCCGCAGCTTAGATGTGGGGGGGGACAGGGAGGGGACCCAGTACTTC. Residues: CARSLDVGGDREGTQYF.

The genes are TRBV10-3 and TRBJ1-2; D may be TRBD1 (6 bases). CDR1 is ENHRY, CDR2 SYGVKD, per germline. CDR3 size: 14 residues. Trimming removed 4 bases at V and 2 bases at J, with 11 bases between. CDR3: CAISASGGNYGYTF. In DNA form, the CDR3 reads TGTGCCATCAGTGCCTCGGGGGGCAACTATGGCTACACCTTC.

The chain joins TRBV3-1 (or the pseudogene TRBV3-2) to TRBJ2-7; D possibly matches TRBD1 or TRBD2 (5 bases each). Germline V lookup: CDR1 LGHDT, CDR2 YNNKEL (reference sequence). V was shortened by 3 bases and J by 2 bases, with 11 bases between the two germline ends. The CDR3 runs to 14 residues. The CDR3 DNA follows: TGTGCCAGCAGCCACTGGGACCGGCCCTACGAGCAGTACTTC. It codes for CASSHWDRPYEQYF.

The chain is built from TRBV2 and TRBJ1-1; D remains ambiguous. The germline V gene encodes CDR1 SNHLY and CDR2 FYNNEI. The CDR3 is made up of 14 amino acids. V lost 7 bases and J 4 bases, leaving 16 bases between the germline ends. The CDR3 loop is CASTEYGEATEAFF. CDR3 sequence (DNA): TGTGCCAGCACTGAGTACGGGGAGGCCACTGAAGCTTTCTTT.

This clone has only one observation. The chain employs TRBV15 and TRBJ2-7, with a weak D call TRBD2 (5 bases). Germline V gives CDR1 LNHNV, CDR2 YYDKDF (reference sequence). V lost 3 bases, J lost 7 bases, and 19 bases lay in between. The CDR3 length is 15 residues. CDR3 residues: CATSSLGYSGNEQYF. The CDR3 coding sequence is TGTGCCACCAGCAGTCTTGGATACAGCGGCAATGAGCAGTACTTC.

This chain connects TRBV6-5 to TRBJ2-7, with 16 bases fitting TRBD2. The CDR3 loop spans 15 amino acids. V lost 6 bases to trimming and J lost 4 bases; unmatched junction nucleotides: 3. Germline assignment: CDR1 MNHEY and CDR2 SVGAGI. The CDR3: CASRTGLAGGYEQYV. The DNA of the CDR3 is TGTGCCAGCAGGACGGGACTAGCGGGGGGGTACGAGCAGTACGTC.

The V gene is TRBV5-6, the J gene TRBJ1-2, with 7 nucleotides matching TRBD1. Germline CDR1 and CDR2: SGHDT and YYEEEE. This CDR3 contains 14 residues. J was trimmed by 4 bases and V by 5 bases; bases with no gene match: 8. The CDR3, as DNA: TGTGCCAGCAGAGTGGGAAGGGGGCCCTATGGCTACACCTTC. Its protein product is CASRVGRGPYGYTF.

This rearrangement joins TRBV20-1 to TRBJ2-3; no reliable D call. With 4 bases removed from V and 6 bases from J, the gap between germline ends came to 5 bases. CDR3 length equals 10 residues. The germline V gene has CDR1 DFQATT and CDR2 SNEGSKA (reference sequence). The DNA for the CDR3 is TGCAGTGCTATTGGGGATACGCAGTATTTT. Translation: CSAIGDTQYF.

V gene TRBV7-3 combines with J gene TRBJ2-2; no clear D gene. The CDR3 runs 13 residues. V gave up 2 bases and J gave up 6 bases, with 7 bases separating them. In germline, CDR1 is SGHTA, CDR2 FQGTGA. The CDR3 bases are TGTGCCAGCAGCTTACCTTCATCCGGGGAGCTGTTTTTT. Translated: CASSLPSSGELFF.

J is TRBJ2-1 and V is TRBV15; no definite D call. The germline CDR1 and CDR2 sequences are LNHNV and YYDKDF (reference sequence). The V gene lost 6 bases and the J gene lost 5 bases, with 8 bases spanning the gap. This CDR3 spans 12 amino acids. The DNA for the CDR3 is TGTGCCACCAGACTCCCTGACAATGAGCAGTTCTTC. This encodes CATRLPDNEQFF.

The CDR3 spells CASSLDNRGTSGNTIYF. As DNA, the CDR3 is TGTGCCAGCAGCTTAGACAATAGGGGGACCTCTGGAAACACCATATATTTT. The chain joins TRBV11-2 to TRBJ1-3, with D maybe TRBD1 (6 bases). The germline V and J ends were trimmed by 0 bases and 0 bases, with 12 bases remaining between them. Germline CDR1 reads SGHAT; CDR2 reads FQNNGV. The CDR3 has 17 amino acids.

The chain employs TRBV5-4 and TRBJ1-5; a possible D gene is TRBD1 (6 bases). Germline assignment: CDR1 SGHNT and CDR2 YYREEE (reference sequence). The germline V and J ends were trimmed by 0 bases and 9 bases, with 13 bases remaining between them. There are 14 residues in the CDR3. This CDR3 reads CASSLDGGSGPQHF. The DNA for the CDR3 is TGTGCCAGCAGCTTGGATGGGGGCTCGGGGCCCCAGCATTTT. Based on the CDR3 plus reference TRBV5-4 and TRBJ1-5, the full variable domain is ETGVTQSPTHLIKTRGQQVTLRCSSQSGHNTVSWYQQALGQGPQFIFQYYREEENGRGNFPPRFSGLQFPNYSSELNVNALELDDSALYLCASSLDGGSGPQHFGDGTRLSIL.

This rearrangement joins TRBV5-6 to TRBJ1-2, with 12 bases identical to TRBD1. Germline CDR1 is SGHDT and CDR2 is YYEEEE. V was clipped by 3 bases and J by 3 bases; unmatched bases: 9. The CDR3 length is 17 residues. CDR3 sequence reads: CASSWDRGQGAYYGYTF. The CDR3 DNA sequence: TGTGCCAGCAGCTGGGACCGGGGACAGGGGGCATACTATGGCTACACCTTC.

The CDR3 spells CAWSVLLNTQYF. For the CDR3, the DNA is TGTGCCTGGAGTGTACTCTTAAATACGCAGTATTTT. The chain uses TRBV30 and TRBJ2-3; no firm D call. Germline V CDR1 and CDR2: GTSNPN, SVGIG (reference sequence). CDR3 length: 12 amino acids. With 0 bases removed from V and 7 bases from J, the gap between germline ends came to 8 bases.

This chain links TRBV5-1 with TRBJ1-3; unclear D gene. This CDR3 comprises 15 residues. Germline values: CDR1 SGHRS, CDR2 YFSETQ. Trimming cost V 4 bases and J 3 bases, with 14 bases left between them. CDR3 protein: CASSPTTKLGNTIYF. CDR3 in DNA: TGCGCCAGCAGCCCCACCACCAAGCTTGGAAACACCATATATTTT.

The CDR3 nucleotides read TGTGCCAGCAGCGGCTTTAACGGGCTCTACGAGCAGTACTTC. Encoded protein: CASSGFNGLYEQYF. The rearrangement uses TRBV6-5 and TRBJ2-7; D unresolved. Between the trimmed V and J ends, which lost 6 bases and 3 bases, there was a span of 15 bases. The CDR3 extends over 14 amino acids. Germline V gives CDR1 MNHEY, CDR2 SVGAGI.